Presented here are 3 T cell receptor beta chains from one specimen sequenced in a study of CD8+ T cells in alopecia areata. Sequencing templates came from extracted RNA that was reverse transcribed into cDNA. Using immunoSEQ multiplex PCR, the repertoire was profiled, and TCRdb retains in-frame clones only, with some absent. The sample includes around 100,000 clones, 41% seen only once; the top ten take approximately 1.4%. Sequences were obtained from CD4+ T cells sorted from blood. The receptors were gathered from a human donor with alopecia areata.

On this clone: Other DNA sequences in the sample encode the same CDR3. CDR3 nucleotide sequence: TGCGCCAGCAGCTTGGGGGGTCAGCGGGGAGATACGCAGTATTTT. It translates to CASSLGGQRGDTQYF. V gene TRBV5-1 combines with J gene TRBJ2-3; 7 nucleotides agree with TRBD2. Germline V gene sequence: CDR1 SGHRS, CDR2 YFSETQ. Trimming removed 0 bases from V and 5 bases from J; junction bases left unmatched: 6. This CDR3 is built from 15 residues.

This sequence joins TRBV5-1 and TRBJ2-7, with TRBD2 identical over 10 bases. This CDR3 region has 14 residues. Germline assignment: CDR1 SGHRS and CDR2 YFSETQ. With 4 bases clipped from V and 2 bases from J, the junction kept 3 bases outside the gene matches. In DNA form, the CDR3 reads TGCGCCAGCAGCGGAAGCGGGGGGGCCTACGAGCAGTACTTC. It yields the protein CASSGSGGAYEQYF.

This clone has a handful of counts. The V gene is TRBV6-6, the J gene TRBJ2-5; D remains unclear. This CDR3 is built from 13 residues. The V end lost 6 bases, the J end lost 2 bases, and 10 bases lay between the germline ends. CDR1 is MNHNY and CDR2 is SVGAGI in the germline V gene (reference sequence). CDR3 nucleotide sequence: TGTGCCAGCAGCCAGGCGCGTCAAGAGACCCAGTACTTC. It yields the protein CASSQARQETQYF.